This TCR beta chain emerged from a study of blood T cell repertoires in COVID-19. Study as a whole: In each case, the material was cDNA or gDNA derived from T cells, B-cell-depleted T cells, or PBMCs.

The repertoire was sequenced with immunoSEQ multiplex PCR; TCRdb's copy has only in-frame clones and lacks some. Of 250,000 to 300,000 clones listed, about 89% are singletons. The CDR3 covers 14 residues. The trim removed 6 bases at V and 4 bases at J, leaving 7 bases unmatched. Germline CDR1 LNHDA, CDR2 SQIVND (reference sequence). The sample comprised peripheral blood. This clonotype was obtained from a man between 50 and 59 years old with acute or convalescent COVID-19. The chain links TRBV19 to TRBJ1-1; 8 positions agree with TRBD1. The CDR3 loop reads CASSGAGGLTEAFF. For the CDR3, the DNA is TGTGCCAGTAGCGGAGCAGGGGGCCTCACTGAAGCTTTCTTT.